These T cell receptor beta chains were read from a single sample in a study of blood T cell repertoires in COVID-19. Assay used: immunoSEQ multiplex PCR; TCRdb lists only in-frame clones, some missing. The sample contains about 170,000 clones, around 93% of which appear only once. Sequenced sample: peripheral blood. The receptor source for this set is a woman between 50 and 59 years old with acute or convalescent COVID-19. CDR3s include the opening cysteine and the closing phenylalanine or tryptophan. D genes are given only for firm matches. Only some rows state a clone size, as once, few, many or a class for expanded clones.

v_gene: TRBV11-2; abundance: once; j_gene: TRBJ2-7; d_gene: TRBD1; CDR3aa: CASSRDRGLGEQYF; CDR3nt: TGTGCCAGCAGCCGAGACAGGGGGCTCGGGGAGCAGTACTTC
v_gene: TRBV7-2; abundance: -; j_gene: TRBJ2-3; d_gene: TRBD2; CDR3aa: CASSPGLAGAHDTQYF; CDR3nt: TGTGCCAGCAGCCCCGGACTAGCGGGGGCCCATGATACGCAGTATTTT
v_gene: TRBV19; abundance: once; j_gene: TRBJ2-4; d_gene: TRBD1; CDR3aa: CASSISGTGNIQYF; CDR3nt: TGTGCCAGTAGTATATCCGGGACAGGGAACATTCAGTACTTC
v_gene: TRBV6-2/TRBV6-3; abundance: once; j_gene: TRBJ2-1; d_gene: TRBD2; CDR3aa: CASSPRGTSGRVSYNEQFF; CDR3nt: TGTGCCAGCAGTCCGCGCGGGACTAGCGGGAGGGTCTCCTACAATGAGCAGTTCTTC
v_gene: TRBV10-3; abundance: -; j_gene: TRBJ1-2; d_gene: -; CDR3aa: CAISGGPWHSNYGYTF; CDR3nt: TGTGCCATCAGTGGGGGCCCCTGGCATTCTAACTATGGCTACACCTTC
v_gene: TRBV4-3; abundance: -; j_gene: TRBJ2-1; d_gene: TRBD2; CDR3aa: CASSQDAGGSGREQFF; CDR3nt: TGCGCCAGCAGCCAAGATGCGGGAGGGTCAGGGCGGGAGCAGTTCTTC
v_gene: TRBV15; abundance: -; j_gene: TRBJ2-3; d_gene: -; CDR3aa: CATKDFRGSDTQYF; CDR3nt: TGTGCCACAAAGGACTTCCGGGGGTCGGATACGCAGTATTTT
v_gene: TRBV18; abundance: -; j_gene: TRBJ2-2; d_gene: -; CDR3aa: CASSPRNRANTGELFF; CDR3nt: TGTGCCAGCTCACCCCGGAACAGGGCGAACACCGGGGAGCTGTTTTTT
v_gene: TRBV25-1; abundance: -; j_gene: TRBJ1-6; d_gene: TRBD1; CDR3aa: CASSFNPGQGVSALHF; CDR3nt: TGTGCCAGCAGCTTCAACCCGGGACAGGGGGTCTCTGCTCTCCACTTT
v_gene: TRBV24-1; abundance: -; j_gene: TRBJ2-1; d_gene: TRBD1; CDR3aa: CATSEGQGALYNEQFF; CDR3nt: TGTGCCACCAGTGAGGGACAGGGGGCTTTATACAATGAGCAGTTCTTC
v_gene: TRBV4-1; abundance: -; j_gene: TRBJ2-7; d_gene: TRBD2; CDR3aa: CASSQETLAKYEQYF; CDR3nt: TGCGCCAGCAGCCAAGAGACACTAGCGAAGTACGAGCAGTACTTC
v_gene: TRBV18; abundance: -; j_gene: TRBJ1-5; d_gene: -; CDR3aa: CASSPRMRDPDSNQPQHF; CDR3nt: TGTGCCAGCTCACCCCGGATGAGGGATCCAGATAGCAATCAGCCCCAGCATTTT
v_gene: TRBV29-1; abundance: once; j_gene: TRBJ1-1; d_gene: -; CDR3aa: CSVVNLYGAFF; CDR3nt: TGCAGCGTCGTAAACCTATACGGGGCTTTCTTT
v_gene: TRBV2; abundance: -; j_gene: TRBJ2-1; d_gene: -; CDR3aa: CASSLGSIEQFF; CDR3nt: TGTGCCAGCAGTTTAGGGAGTATTGAGCAGTTCTTC
v_gene: TRBV19; abundance: -; j_gene: TRBJ1-5; d_gene: TRBD1; CDR3aa: CASSMDRFQPQHF; CDR3nt: TGTGCCAGTAGTATGGACAGGTTTCAGCCCCAGCATTTT
v_gene: TRBV4-1; abundance: -; j_gene: TRBJ2-5; d_gene: TRBD1; CDR3aa: CASSQEQGPETQYF; CDR3nt: TGCGCCAGCAGCCAAGAACAGGGGCCGGAGACCCAGTACTTC
v_gene: TRBV14; abundance: -; j_gene: TRBJ1-6; d_gene: -; CDR3aa: CASSQDRPFGSYSPLHF; CDR3nt: TGTGCCAGCAGCCAAGATCGCCCGTTCGGTAGCTATTCACCCCTCCACTTT
v_gene: TRBV15; abundance: -; j_gene: TRBJ1-6; d_gene: TRBD1; CDR3aa: CATSSGTASWSYNSPLHF; CDR3nt: TGTGCCACCAGCAGCGGGACAGCTAGCTGGTCCTATAATTCACCCCTCCACTTT
v_gene: TRBV20-1; abundance: once; j_gene: TRBJ2-7; d_gene: -; CDR3aa: CSASPLDDQYEQYF; CDR3nt: TGCAGTGCTAGTCCCCTAGACGATCAGTACGAGCAGTACTTC
v_gene: TRBV5-4; abundance: -; j_gene: TRBJ1-1; d_gene: -; CDR3aa: CASSLQGLRLSEAFF; CDR3nt: TGTGCCAGCAGCTTGCAGGGTTTAAGATTGTCTGAAGCTTTCTTT
v_gene: TRBV5-1; abundance: -; j_gene: TRBJ1-3; d_gene: TRBD1; CDR3aa: CASSLGTGRGNTIYF; CDR3nt: TGCGCCAGCAGCTTGGGGACAGGGAGAGGAAACACCATATATTTT
v_gene: TRBV12-3/TRBV12-4; abundance: -; j_gene: TRBJ1-5; d_gene: -; CDR3aa: CASSSGNQPQHF; CDR3nt: TGTGCCAGCAGTTCGGGCAATCAGCCCCAGCATTTT
v_gene: TRBV7-8; abundance: -; j_gene: TRBJ1-1; d_gene: -; CDR3aa: CASRAGGGGQTRSTEAFF; CDR3nt: TGTGCCAGCAGAGCGGGCGGAGGTGGGCAGACGAGGAGCACTGAAGCTTTCTTT
v_gene: TRBV6-5; abundance: -; j_gene: TRBJ2-5; d_gene: -; CDR3aa: CASSPYRRETQYF; CDR3nt: TGTGCCAGCAGTCCCTACAGGAGAGAGACCCAGTACTTC
v_gene: TRBV27; abundance: few; j_gene: TRBJ2-7; d_gene: TRBD1; CDR3aa: CASSLTGGSYEQYF; CDR3nt: TGTGCCAGCAGTTTGACAGGGGGCTCTTACGAGCAGTACTTC
v_gene: TRBV15; abundance: -; j_gene: TRBJ2-1; d_gene: TRBD2; CDR3aa: CATSREASGSINEQFF; CDR3nt: TGTGCCACCAGCAGAGAGGCCAGCGGGAGTATCAATGAGCAGTTCTTC
v_gene: TRBV6-2/TRBV6-3; abundance: -; j_gene: TRBJ1-3; d_gene: -; CDR3aa: CASSAPRGNTIYF; CDR3nt: TGTGCCAGCAGTGCGCCTCGGGGAAACACCATATATTTT
v_gene: TRBV6-1; abundance: -; j_gene: TRBJ1-6; d_gene: -; CDR3aa: CASSEQGKTSPLHF; CDR3nt: TGTGCCAGCAGTGAACAGGGGAAAACTTCACCCCTCCACTTT
v_gene: TRBV28; abundance: -; j_gene: TRBJ1-1; d_gene: -; CDR3aa: CASSLGGITEAFF; CDR3nt: TGTGCCAGCAGTTTAGGAGGGATCACTGAAGCTTTCTTT
v_gene: TRBV6-5; abundance: -; j_gene: TRBJ1-1; d_gene: -; CDR3aa: CASSYSRDHTEAFF; CDR3nt: TGTGCCAGCAGTTACTCGCGGGATCACACTGAAGCTTTCTTT
v_gene: TRBV11-2; abundance: -; j_gene: TRBJ1-4; d_gene: TRBD1; CDR3aa: CASSLRESGTGTEKLFF; CDR3nt: TGTGCCAGCAGCTTGCGCGAATCAGGGACAGGGACTGAAAAACTGTTTTTT
v_gene: TRBV3-1/TRBV3-2; abundance: -; j_gene: TRBJ1-6; d_gene: TRBD1; CDR3aa: CASSPATGGVVTLHF; CDR3nt: TGTGCCAGCAGCCCGGCGACAGGGGGCGTCGTAACCCTCCACTTT
v_gene: TRBV28; abundance: -; j_gene: TRBJ1-1; d_gene: -; CDR3aa: CASSLSQGNTEAFF; CDR3nt: TGTGCCAGCAGTTTATCGCAGGGTAACACTGAAGCTTTCTTT
v_gene: TRBV27; abundance: -; j_gene: TRBJ1-4; d_gene: -; CDR3aa: CASSFLQGLGREKLFF; CDR3nt: TGTGCCAGCAGTTTCCTACAGGGTCTAGGGCGTGAAAAACTGTTTTTT
v_gene: TRBV27; abundance: -; j_gene: TRBJ1-1; d_gene: -; CDR3aa: CASSFAGNTEAFF; CDR3nt: TGTGCCAGCAGTTTTGCAGGGAACACTGAAGCTTTCTTT
v_gene: TRBV18; abundance: -; j_gene: TRBJ2-1; d_gene: -; CDR3aa: CASSARVVEQFF; CDR3nt: TGTGCCAGCTCGGCCAGGGTCGTGGAGCAGTTCTTC
v_gene: TRBV7-2; abundance: -; j_gene: TRBJ2-7; d_gene: TRBD2; CDR3aa: CASSLGLAYYEQYF; CDR3nt: TGTGCCAGCAGCTTAGGACTAGCCTACTACGAGCAGTACTTC
v_gene: TRBV4-2; abundance: -; j_gene: TRBJ2-3; d_gene: -; CDR3aa: CASSPFFWRSTDTQYF; CDR3nt: TGTGCCAGCAGCCCCTTTTTTTGGAGGAGCACAGATACGCAGTATTTT
v_gene: TRBV6-5; abundance: -; j_gene: TRBJ1-6; d_gene: TRBD1; CDR3aa: CASNHRGQGSPLHF; CDR3nt: TGTGCCAGCAACCACAGGGGGCAAGGTTCACCCCTCCACTTT
v_gene: TRBV19; abundance: -; j_gene: TRBJ2-2; d_gene: -; CDR3aa: CASSPSVFRDTNTGELFF; CDR3nt: TGTGCCAGTAGCCCGAGTGTTTTCCGGGACACGAACACCGGGGAGCTGTTTTTT
v_gene: TRBV11-2; abundance: -; j_gene: TRBJ2-3; d_gene: -; CDR3aa: CASSGQLTDTQYF; CDR3nt: TGTGCCAGCAGCGGACAACTCACAGATACGCAGTATTTT
v_gene: TRBV3-1/TRBV3-2; abundance: -; j_gene: TRBJ2-7; d_gene: TRBD2; CDR3aa: CASSRRLAGAEQYF; CDR3nt: TGTGCCAGCAGCCGGAGACTAGCGGGAGCCGAGCAGTACTTC
v_gene: TRBV6-6; abundance: -; j_gene: TRBJ2-5; d_gene: -; CDR3aa: CASGQETQYF; CDR3nt: TGTGCCTCGGGGCAAGAGACCCAGTACTTC
v_gene: TRBV2; abundance: -; j_gene: TRBJ2-1; d_gene: -; CDR3aa: CASSEDGSSYNEQFF; CDR3nt: TGTGCCAGCAGTGAGGACGGGAGCTCCTACAATGAGCAGTTCTTC
v_gene: TRBV27; abundance: -; j_gene: TRBJ1-2; d_gene: TRBD1; CDR3aa: CASSRTPDRARANYGYTF; CDR3nt: TGTGCCAGCAGCCGCACCCCGGACAGGGCTCGGGCTAACTATGGCTACACCTTC
v_gene: TRBV7-9; abundance: -; j_gene: TRBJ1-6; d_gene: TRBD1; CDR3aa: CASTQTLGTGAHNSPLHF; CDR3nt: TGTGCCAGCACCCAAACCCTCGGGACAGGGGCCCATAATTCACCCCTCCACTTT
v_gene: TRBV18; abundance: -; j_gene: TRBJ2-7; d_gene: -; CDR3aa: CASSLGVSSQQYF; CDR3nt: TGTGCCAGCTCACTCGGGGTTAGCTCACAGCAGTACTTC
v_gene: TRBV15; abundance: -; j_gene: TRBJ2-6; d_gene: -; CDR3aa: CATGQSSSGANVLTF; CDR3nt: TGTGCCACCGGACAGTCCTCCTCTGGGGCCAACGTCCTGACTTTC
v_gene: TRBV19; abundance: -; j_gene: TRBJ2-2; d_gene: -; CDR3aa: CASRGQNTGELFF; CDR3nt: TGTGCCAGTAGGGGACAGAACACCGGGGAGCTGTTTTTT
v_gene: TRBV7-9; abundance: -; j_gene: TRBJ2-4; d_gene: TRBD2; CDR3aa: CASSRLTSDIAKNIQYF; CDR3nt: TGTGCCAGCAGCCGTTTGACTAGCGATATAGCCAAAAACATTCAGTACTTC
v_gene: TRBV2; abundance: few; j_gene: TRBJ1-2; d_gene: -; CDR3aa: CASKESGGYTF; CDR3nt: TGTGCCAGCAAAGAGTCGGGGGGCTACACCTTC
v_gene: TRBV28; abundance: -; j_gene: TRBJ2-7; d_gene: TRBD2; CDR3aa: CASSKRTSLHEQYF; CDR3nt: TGTGCCAGCAGTAAAAGGACTAGCCTCCACGAGCAGTACTTC
v_gene: TRBV18; abundance: -; j_gene: TRBJ2-7; d_gene: TRBD1; CDR3aa: CASSPPNSGTGGAGEQYF; CDR3nt: TGTGCCAGCTCACCACCAAACTCCGGGACAGGGGGCGCGGGGGAGCAGTACTTC
v_gene: TRBV7-9; abundance: -; j_gene: TRBJ1-5; d_gene: -; CDR3aa: CASSLQNQPQHF; CDR3nt: TGTGCCAGCAGCCTCCAGAATCAGCCCCAGCATTTT
v_gene: TRBV7-6; abundance: -; j_gene: TRBJ2-5; d_gene: TRBD1; CDR3aa: CASSLTGSRETQYF; CDR3nt: TGTGCCAGCAGCTTGACAGGGTCGCGGGAGACCCAGTACTTC
v_gene: TRBV19; abundance: -; j_gene: TRBJ2-5; d_gene: TRBD1; CDR3aa: CASSIEQGDRETQYF; CDR3nt: TGTGCCAGTAGTATTGAACAGGGGGACAGAGAGACCCAGTACTTC
v_gene: TRBV7-8; abundance: -; j_gene: TRBJ1-1; d_gene: -; CDR3aa: CASSPWGTGAFF; CDR3nt: -